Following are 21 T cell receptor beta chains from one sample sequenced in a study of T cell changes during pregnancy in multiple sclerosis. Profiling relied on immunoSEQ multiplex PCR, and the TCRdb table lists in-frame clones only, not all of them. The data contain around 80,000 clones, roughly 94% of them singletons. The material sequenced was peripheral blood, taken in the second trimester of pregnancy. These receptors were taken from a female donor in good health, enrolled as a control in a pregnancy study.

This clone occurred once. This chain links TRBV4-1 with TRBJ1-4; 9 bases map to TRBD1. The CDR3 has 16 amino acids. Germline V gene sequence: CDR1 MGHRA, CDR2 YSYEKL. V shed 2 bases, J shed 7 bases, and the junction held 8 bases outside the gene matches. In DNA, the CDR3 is TGCGCCAGCAGCCAAAACAGGGGGCGCCTATTTGAAAAACTGTTTTTT. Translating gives CASSQNRGRLFEKLFF.

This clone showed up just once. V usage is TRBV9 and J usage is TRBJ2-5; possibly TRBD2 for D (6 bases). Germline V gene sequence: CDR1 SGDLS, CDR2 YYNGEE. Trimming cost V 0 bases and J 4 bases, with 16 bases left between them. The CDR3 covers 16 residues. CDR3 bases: TGTGCCAGCAGCGTAGGGGGGGTGGGGAGCCGAGAGACCCAGTACTTC. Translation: CASSVGGVGSRETQYF.

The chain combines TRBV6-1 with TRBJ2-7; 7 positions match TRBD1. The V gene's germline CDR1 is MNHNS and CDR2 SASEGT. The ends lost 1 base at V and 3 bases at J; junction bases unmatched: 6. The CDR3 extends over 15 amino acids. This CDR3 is CASSEESDRFYEQYF. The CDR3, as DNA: TGTGCCAGCAGTGAAGAATCGGACAGGTTCTACGAGCAGTACTTC.

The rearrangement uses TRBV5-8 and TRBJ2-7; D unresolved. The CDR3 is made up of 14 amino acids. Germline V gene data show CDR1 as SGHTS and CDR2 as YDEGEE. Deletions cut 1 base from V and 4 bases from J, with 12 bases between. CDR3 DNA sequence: TGTGCCAGCAGCTTGCCAGGATCGGTTTACGAGCAGTACTTC. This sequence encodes CASSLPGSVYEQYF.

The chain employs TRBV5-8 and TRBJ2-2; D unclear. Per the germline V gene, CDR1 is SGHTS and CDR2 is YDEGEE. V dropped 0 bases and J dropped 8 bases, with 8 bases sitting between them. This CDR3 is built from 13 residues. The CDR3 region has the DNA TGTGCCAGCAGCTTGGCCTTCTCGGGGGAGCTGTTTTTT. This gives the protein CASSLAFSGELFF.

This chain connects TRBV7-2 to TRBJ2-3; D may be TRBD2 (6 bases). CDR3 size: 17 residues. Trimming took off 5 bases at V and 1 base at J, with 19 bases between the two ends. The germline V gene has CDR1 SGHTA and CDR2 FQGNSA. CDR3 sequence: CASSPPMAGLGTDTQYF. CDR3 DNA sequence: TGTGCCAGCAGCCCACCGATGGCGGGACTCGGCACAGATACGCAGTATTTT.

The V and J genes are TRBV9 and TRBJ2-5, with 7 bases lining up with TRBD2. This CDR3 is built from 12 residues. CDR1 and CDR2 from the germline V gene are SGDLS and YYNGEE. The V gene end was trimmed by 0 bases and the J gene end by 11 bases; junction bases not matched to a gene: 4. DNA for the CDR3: TGTGCCAGCAGCGTAGTGGCTAGCGGTCAGTACTTC. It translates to CASSVVASGQYF.

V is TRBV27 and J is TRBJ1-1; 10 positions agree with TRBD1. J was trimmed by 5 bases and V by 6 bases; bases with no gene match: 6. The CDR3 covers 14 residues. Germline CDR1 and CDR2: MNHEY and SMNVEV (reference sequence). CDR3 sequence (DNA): TGTGCCAGCAGCACGACAGGGGGCGGTACTGAAGCTTTCTTT. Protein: CASSTTGGGTEAFF.

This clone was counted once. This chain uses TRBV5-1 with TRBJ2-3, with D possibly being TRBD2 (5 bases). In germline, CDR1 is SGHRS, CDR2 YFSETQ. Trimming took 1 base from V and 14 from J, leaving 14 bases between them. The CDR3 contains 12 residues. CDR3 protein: CASSLFGEGRYF. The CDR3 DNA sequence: TGCGCCAGCAGCTTGTTCGGGGAAGGCCGGTATTTT.

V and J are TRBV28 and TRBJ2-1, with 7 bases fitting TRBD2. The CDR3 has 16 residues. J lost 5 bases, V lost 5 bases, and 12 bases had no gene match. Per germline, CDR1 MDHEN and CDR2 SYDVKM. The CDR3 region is CASSPPGLADHNEQFF. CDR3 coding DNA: TGTGCCAGCAGTCCCCCCGGGCTAGCGGACCACAATGAGCAGTTCTTC.

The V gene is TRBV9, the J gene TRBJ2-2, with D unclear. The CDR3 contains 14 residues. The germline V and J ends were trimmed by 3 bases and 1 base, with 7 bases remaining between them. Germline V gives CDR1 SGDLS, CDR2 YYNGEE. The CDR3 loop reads CASSDSGNTGELFF. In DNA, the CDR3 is TGTGCCAGCAGCGACAGTGGGAACACCGGGGAGCTGTTTTTT.

This CDR3 reads CASSFSGSRSYEQYF. The CDR3 coding sequence is TGTGCCAGCAGTTTTAGCGGGAGTAGGTCCTACGAGCAGTACTTC. The genes are TRBV28 and TRBJ2-7; 9 positions match TRBD2. The germline gives CDR1 MDHEN, CDR2 SYDVKM. CDR3 length: 15 amino acids. V trimming: 3 bases; J trimming: 1 base; junction bases outside the gene matches: 4.

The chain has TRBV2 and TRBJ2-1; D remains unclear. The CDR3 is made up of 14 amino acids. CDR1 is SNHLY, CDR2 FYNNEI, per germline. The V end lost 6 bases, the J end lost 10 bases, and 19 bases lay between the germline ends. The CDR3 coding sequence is TGTGCCAGCAGCCGACTTTTACGAGCTGAAGAGCAGTTCTTC. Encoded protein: CASSRLLRAEEQFF.

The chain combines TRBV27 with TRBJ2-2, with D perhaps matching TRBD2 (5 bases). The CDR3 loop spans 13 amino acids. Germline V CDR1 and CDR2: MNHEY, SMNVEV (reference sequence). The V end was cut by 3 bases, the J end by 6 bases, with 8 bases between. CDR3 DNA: TGTGCCAGCAGTTTTACTAGTCCCGGGGAGCTGTTTTTT. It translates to CASSFTSPGELFF.

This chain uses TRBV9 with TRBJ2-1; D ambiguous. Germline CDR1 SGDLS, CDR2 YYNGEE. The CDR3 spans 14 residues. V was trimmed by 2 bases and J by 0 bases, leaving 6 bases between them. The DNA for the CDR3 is TGTGCCAGCAGCGTTGAGAGCTCCTACAATGAGCAGTTCTTC. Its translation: CASSVESSYNEQFF.

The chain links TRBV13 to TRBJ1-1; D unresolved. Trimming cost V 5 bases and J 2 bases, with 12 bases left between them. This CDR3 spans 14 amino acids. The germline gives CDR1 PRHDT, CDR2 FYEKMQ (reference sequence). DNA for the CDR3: TGTGCCAGCAGCCCGCTGGCGGGAAACACTGAAGCTTTCTTT. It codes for CASSPLAGNTEAFF.

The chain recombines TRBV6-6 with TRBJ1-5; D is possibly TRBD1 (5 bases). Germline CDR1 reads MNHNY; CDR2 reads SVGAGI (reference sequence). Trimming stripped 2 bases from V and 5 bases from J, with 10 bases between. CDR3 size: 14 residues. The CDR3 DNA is TGTGCCAGCAGTTACGATCAGGGCTATCAGCCCCAGCATTTT. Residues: CASSYDQGYQPQHF.

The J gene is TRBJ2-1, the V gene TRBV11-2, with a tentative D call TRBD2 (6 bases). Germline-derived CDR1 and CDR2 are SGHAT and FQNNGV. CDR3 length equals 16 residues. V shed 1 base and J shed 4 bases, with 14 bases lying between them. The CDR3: CASSLVGGTGYNEQFF. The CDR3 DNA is TGTGCCAGCAGCTTAGTGGGGGGAACGGGGTACAATGAGCAGTTCTTC.

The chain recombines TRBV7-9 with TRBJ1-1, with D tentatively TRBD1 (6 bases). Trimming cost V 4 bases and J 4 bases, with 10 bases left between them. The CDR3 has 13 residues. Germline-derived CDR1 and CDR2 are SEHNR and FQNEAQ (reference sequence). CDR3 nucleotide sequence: TGTGCCAGCAGCTCACAGGGTGGCACTGAAGCTTTCTTT. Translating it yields CASSSQGGTEAFF.

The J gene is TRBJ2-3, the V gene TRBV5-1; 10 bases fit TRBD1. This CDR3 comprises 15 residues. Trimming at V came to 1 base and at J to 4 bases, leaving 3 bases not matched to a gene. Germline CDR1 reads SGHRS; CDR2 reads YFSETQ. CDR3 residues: CASSLRDRGSDTQYF. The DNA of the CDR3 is TGCGCCAGCAGCTTGAGGGACAGGGGCTCAGATACGCAGTATTTT.

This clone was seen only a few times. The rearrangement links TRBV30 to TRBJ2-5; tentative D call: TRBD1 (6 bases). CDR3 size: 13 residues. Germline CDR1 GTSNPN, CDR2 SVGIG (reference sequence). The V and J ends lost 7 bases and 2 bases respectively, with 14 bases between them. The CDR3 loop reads CASKPGVQETQYF. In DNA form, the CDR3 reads TGTGCCTCGAAACCAGGGGTACAAGAGACCCAGTACTTC.